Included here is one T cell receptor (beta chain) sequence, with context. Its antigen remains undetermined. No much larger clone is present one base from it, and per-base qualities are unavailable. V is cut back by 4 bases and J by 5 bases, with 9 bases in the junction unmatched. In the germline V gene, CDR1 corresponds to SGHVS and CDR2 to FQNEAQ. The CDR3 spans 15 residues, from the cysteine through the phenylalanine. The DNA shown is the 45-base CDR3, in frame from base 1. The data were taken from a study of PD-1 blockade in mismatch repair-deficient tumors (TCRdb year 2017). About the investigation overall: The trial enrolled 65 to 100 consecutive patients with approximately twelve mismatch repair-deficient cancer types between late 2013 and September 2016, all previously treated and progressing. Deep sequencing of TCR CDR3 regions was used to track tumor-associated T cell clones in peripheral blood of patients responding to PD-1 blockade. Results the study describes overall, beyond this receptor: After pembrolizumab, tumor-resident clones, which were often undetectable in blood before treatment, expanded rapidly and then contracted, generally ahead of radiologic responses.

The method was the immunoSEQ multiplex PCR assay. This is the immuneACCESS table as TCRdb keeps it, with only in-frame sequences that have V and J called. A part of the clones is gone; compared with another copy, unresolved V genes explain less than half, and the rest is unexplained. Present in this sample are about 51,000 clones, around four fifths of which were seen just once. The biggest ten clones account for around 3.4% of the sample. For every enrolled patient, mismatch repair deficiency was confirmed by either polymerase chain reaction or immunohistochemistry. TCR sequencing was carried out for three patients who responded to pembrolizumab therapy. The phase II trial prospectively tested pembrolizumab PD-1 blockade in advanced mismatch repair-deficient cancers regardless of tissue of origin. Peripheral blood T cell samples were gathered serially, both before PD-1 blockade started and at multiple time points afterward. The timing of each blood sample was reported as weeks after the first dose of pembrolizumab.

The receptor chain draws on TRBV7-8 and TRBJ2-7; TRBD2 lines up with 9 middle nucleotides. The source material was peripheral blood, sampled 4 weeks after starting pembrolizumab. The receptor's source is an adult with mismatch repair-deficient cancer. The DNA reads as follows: TGTGCCAGCAGCTCTGGGACTAGCCGAGGAGACGAGCAGTACTTC. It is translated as CASSSGTSRGDEQYF.